The 32 T cell receptor beta chains in this list originate from one sample, sequenced in a study of T cells in localized non-small cell lung cancer (TCRdb year 2020). The library was obtained by the immunoSEQ multiplex PCR assay. TCRdb took over this immuneACCESS table, retaining in-frame rearrangements with V and J assigned. Such tables are incomplete; in checked studies, under half of the missing clones stem from an unresolved V gene, and the remainder is unexplained. The sample table shows about 21,000 clones, and approximately 84% are seen once. The ten top clones hold 2% to 3% of the sample. The sample here was peripheral blood, taken before any cancer treatment. The receptors shown here come from a man aged 35-75 years with stage I lung adenocarcinoma.

The CDR3 here is CASSPGDWLTPEAFF. CDR3 in DNA: TGTGCCAGCAGCCCGGGAGATTGGCTCACACCTGAAGCTTTCTTT. This chain uses TRBV14 with TRBJ1-1; D unresolved. The germline V gene encodes CDR1 SGHDN and CDR2 FVKESK. The CDR3 is made up of 15 amino acids. Between the trimmed V and J ends, which lost 4 bases and 6 bases, there was a span of 18 bases.

V usage is TRBV4-1 and J usage is TRBJ2-7, with 8 bases lining up with TRBD2. V lost 0 bases, J lost 1 base, and 5 bases stayed unmatched. Germline V gives CDR1 MGHRA, CDR2 YSYEKL. This CDR3 is built from 16 residues. The CDR3 region has the DNA TGCGCCAGCAGCCAAGATTACGGGAGGGCTTCCTACGAGCAGTACTTC. Its translation: CASSQDYGRASYEQYF.

V usage is TRBV27 and J usage is TRBJ1-6, with D unclear. The V gene's germline CDR1 is MNHEY and CDR2 SMNVEV (reference sequence). V shed 6 bases and J shed 6 bases, with 9 bases lying between them. The CDR3 loop spans 13 amino acids. The CDR3, as DNA: TGTGCCAGCAGGAGGGAATTTAATTCACCCCTCCACTTT. The encoded protein is CASRREFNSPLHF.

The gene calls are TRBV7-9 and TRBJ1-4; TRBD1 agrees at 9 bases. Germline V lookup: CDR1 SEHNR, CDR2 FQNEAQ (reference sequence). Trimming removed 0 bases from V and 4 bases from J; junction bases left unmatched: 0. The CDR3 spans 15 residues. The CDR3 DNA is TGTGCCAGCAGCTTAGCGGGACAGGGTAATGAAAAACTGTTTTTT. Translating it yields CASSLAGQGNEKLFF.

This rearrangement joins TRBV5-5 to TRBJ2-2; D uncertain. Germline lookup yields CDR1 SGHKS and CDR2 YYEKEE (reference sequence). Deletions cut 1 base from V and 2 bases from J, with 15 bases between. The CDR3 consists of 17 residues. CDR3 nucleotides: TGTGCCAGCAGCTTGATCGTTTACAGTGCAAACACCGGGGAGCTGTTTTTT. Its protein product is CASSLIVYSANTGELFF.

This chain uses TRBV28 with TRBJ2-3; 14 bases line up with TRBD2. Per germline, CDR1 MDHEN and CDR2 SYDVKM. Unmatched junction bases numbered 4, after V lost 5 bases and J lost 0 bases. The CDR3 runs 17 residues. CDR3 loop: CASSPGLAGESTDTQYF. In nucleotides, the CDR3 is TGTGCCAGCAGTCCGGGACTAGCGGGGGAGAGCACAGATACGCAGTATTTT.

This chain links TRBV7-9 with TRBJ2-2; 8 bases map to TRBD2. With V trimmed by 5 bases and J by 5 bases, 13 bases remained unmatched. From germline, CDR1 is SEHNR and CDR2 FQNEAQ (reference sequence). The CDR3 runs 17 residues. CDR3 sequence (DNA): TGTGCCAGCAGCGACCTTCGGGGGGGCAGGAGGACCGGGGAGCTGTTTTTT. Amino acids: CASSDLRGGRRTGELFF.

The rearrangement links TRBV7-2 to TRBJ1-2, with D tentatively TRBD1 (5 bases). Trimming stripped 0 bases from V and 4 bases from J, with 9 bases between. Germline CDR1 is SGHTA and CDR2 is FQGNSA. The CDR3 consists of 14 residues. The CDR3 here is CASSLAAGPYGYTF. The CDR3 nucleotides are TGTGCCAGCAGCTTAGCCGCAGGGCCCTATGGCTACACCTTC.

The table lists this clone with a count of one. The chain joins TRBV21-1 to TRBJ1-2; whether TRBD1, the table's D call, matches the DNA was not checked. TRBV21-1 is flagged as a pseudogene. The CDR3 is 12 amino acids. Here the CDR3 reads CASGEQGARSYF. The DNA for the CDR3 is TGTGCCAGCGGGGAACAGGGGGCGCGTTCCTACTTC.

The chain links TRBV15 to TRBJ1-2; D gene ambiguous. V lost 0 bases and J lost 4, with 18 bases in between. The germline V gene encodes CDR1 LNHNV and CDR2 YYDKDF (reference sequence). The CDR3 length is 17 residues. As DNA, the CDR3 is TGTGCCACCAGCAGAGATAGCGCAACCGCCTTGGGCTATGGCTACACCTTC. Residues: CATSRDSATALGYGYTF.

The chain combines TRBV7-2 with TRBJ2-3; the D call may be TRBD1 or TRBD2 (5 bases each). V lost 5 bases to trimming and J lost 6 bases, with 18 bases between them. Germline-derived CDR1 and CDR2 are SGHTA and FQGNSA. This CDR3 has 15 residues. DNA of the CDR3: TGTGCCAGCAGCCTCGGGACCCACACGGCTGATACGCAGTATTTT. Protein sequence: CASSLGTHTADTQYF.

This clone occurred once. The chain carries TRBV13 and TRBJ2-7; perhaps TRBD1 as D (6 bases). The CDR3 has 15 residues. Germline-derived CDR1 and CDR2 are PRHDT and FYEKMQ (reference sequence). V shed 3 bases and J shed 5 bases, with 17 bases lying between them. The CDR3 DNA follows: TGTGCCAGCAGCTTTTTTAGGCAGGGGATCAACGAGCAGTACTTC. It codes for CASSFFRQGINEQYF.

The rearrangement links TRBV5-4 to TRBJ2-7, with 8 positions matching TRBD2. Unmatched junction bases numbered 4, after V lost 4 bases and J lost 1 base. In germline, CDR1 is SGHNT, CDR2 YYREEE (reference sequence). The CDR3 runs 14 residues. DNA of the CDR3: TGTGCCAGCAGCCAAGGACTAGCATCCTACGAGCAGTACTTC. Its protein is CASSQGLASYEQYF.

The CDR3 reads CASSWDRDNEQFF. CDR3 DNA: TGTGCCAGCAGCTGGGACAGGGACAATGAGCAGTTCTTC. The J gene is TRBJ2-1, the V gene TRBV7-7; 9 bases align to TRBD1. V shed 4 bases, J shed 5 bases, and the junction held 0 bases outside the gene matches. Germline lookup yields CDR1 SSHAT and CDR2 FNYEAQ (reference sequence). The CDR3 spans 13 residues. The complete variable domain, with remaining parts taken from reference TRBV7-7 and TRBJ2-1, reads GAGVSQSPRYKVTKRGQDVTLRCDPISSHATLYWYQQALGQGPEFLTYFNYEAQPDKSGLPSDRFSAERPEGSISTLTIQRTEQRDSAMYRCASSWDRDNEQFFGPGTRLTVL.

The chain links TRBV5-4 to TRBJ2-1; 10 bases map to TRBD1. The CDR3 totals 17 residues. The V gene end was trimmed by 4 bases and the J gene end by 2 bases; junction bases not matched to a gene: 9. Germline V gene data show CDR1 as SGHNT and CDR2 as YYREEE (reference sequence). The CDR3 here is CASSPTGGTGAYNEQFF. CDR3 bases: TGTGCCAGCAGCCCGACGGGGGGGACAGGGGCCTACAATGAGCAGTTCTTC.

A few counts support this clone. The V call is TRBV19, the J call TRBJ2-3; 8 bases fit TRBD2. Trimming removed 10 bases from V and 1 base from J; junction bases left unmatched: 7. Germline V gives CDR1 LNHDA, CDR2 SQIVND (reference sequence). This CDR3 is built from 14 residues. The CDR3 is CATQLAGGTDTQYF. CDR3 nucleotides: TGTGCCACCCAGCTAGCGGGCGGCACAGATACGCAGTATTTT.

The chain recombines TRBV5-1 with TRBJ1-1; D is ambiguous. CDR3 length: 13 amino acids. Per the germline V gene, CDR1 is SGHRS and CDR2 is YFSETQ. V lost 2 bases to trimming and J lost 1 base, with 6 bases between them. The CDR3 DNA is TGCGCCAGCAGCTTAAATCAGAACACTGAAGCTTTCTTT. It specifies CASSLNQNTEAFF.

The table lists this clone with a few counts. The genes are TRBV29-1 and TRBJ2-7; maybe TRBD2 (5 bases). CDR1 is SQVTM and CDR2 is ANQGSEA in the germline V gene. This CDR3 contains 11 residues. V was trimmed by 4 bases and J by 7 bases, leaving 11 bases between them. CDR3 in amino acids: CSVATGGEQYF. The CDR3 region has the DNA TGCAGCGTTGCCACCGGAGGAGAGCAGTACTTC.

This chain links TRBV11-3 with TRBJ2-5; no definite D call. V lost 0 bases, J lost 1 base, and 3 bases lay in between. Germline V gene data show CDR1 as SGHNT and CDR2 as YENEEA. The CDR3 contains 13 residues. DNA for the CDR3: TGTGCCAGCAGCTTAGAATCCCAAGAGACCCAGTACTTC. This translates into CASSLESQETQYF.

The J gene is TRBJ1-5, the V gene TRBV2, with 7 bases fitting TRBD1. From germline, CDR1 is SNHLY and CDR2 FYNNEI. Unmatched junction bases numbered 6, after V lost 4 bases and J lost 6 bases. CDR3 length: 14 residues. The CDR3, as DNA: TGTGCCAGCAGTGGACAGGGATGGGGTCAGCCCCAGCATTTT. As protein: CASSGQGWGQPQHF.

This clone appeared a few times. The chain carries TRBV29-1 and TRBJ2-3, with TRBD1 matching over 8 bases. V was pared by 3 bases and J by 0 bases, with 5 bases of the junction left unmatched. CDR1 and CDR2 (germline): SQVTM, ANQGSEA. There are 15 residues in the CDR3. For the CDR3, the DNA is TGCAGCGTTGACGAAGGGACAGGCAGCACAGATACGCAGTATTTT. Translating it yields CSVDEGTGSTDTQYF.

CDR3 protein: CASSQRRGGSIEDTQYF. The DNA for the CDR3 is TGTGCCAGCAGCCAACGCCGGGGGGGCTCTATCGAAGATACGCAGTATTTT. V and J are TRBV28 and TRBJ2-3; 8 nucleotides align to TRBD2. Germline trimming cut 6 bases from V and 5 bases from J; bases unmatched to any gene: 16. The germline V gene encodes CDR1 MDHEN and CDR2 SYDVKM. This CDR3 is built from 17 residues. The whole variable domain, filled in from reference TRBV28 and TRBJ2-3, reads DVKVTQSSRYLVKRTGEKVFLECVQDMDHENMFWYRQDPGLGLRLIYFSYDVKMKEKGDIPEGYSVSREKKERFSLILESASTNQTSMYLCASSQRRGGSIEDTQYFGPGTRLTVL.

This clone has a single count. The V and J genes are TRBV7-3 and TRBJ2-1, with D unresolved. CDR1 and CDR2 from the germline V gene are SGHTA and FQGTGA. The CDR3 has 13 residues. V was pared by 4 bases and J by 7 bases, with 11 bases between. This chain's CDR3 is CASSSQVGNEQFF. The CDR3 DNA reads as TGTGCCAGCAGCTCCCAGGTGGGAAATGAGCAGTTCTTC.

This chain joins TRBV7-2 and TRBJ1-2; the match to TRBD1 covers 7 bases. The ends lost 4 bases at V and 4 bases at J; junction bases unmatched: 9. This CDR3 spans 15 amino acids. Germline-derived CDR1 and CDR2 are SGHTA and FQGNSA. For the CDR3, the DNA is TGTGCCAGCAGCTCAGCAACAGGGGCTGGCTATGGCTACACCTTC. Protein: CASSSATGAGYGYTF.

V is TRBV14 and J is TRBJ1-4; D is unclear. Trimming took 0 bases from V and 5 from J, leaving 10 bases between them. Looked up from germline, CDR1 is SGHDN and CDR2 is FVKESK. This CDR3 comprises 15 residues. CDR3 sequence (DNA): TGTGCCAGCAGCCAAGACTTACCGGGAAATGAAAAACTGTTTTTT. It translates to CASSQDLPGNEKLFF. Variable domain in full (rest from reference TRBV14 and TRBJ1-4): EAGVTQFPSHSVIEKGQTVTLRCDPISGHDNLYWYRRVMGKEIKFLLHFVKESKQDESGMPNNRFLAERTGGTYSTLKVQPAELEDSGVYFCASSQDLPGNEKLFFGSGTQLSVL.

This clone was counted once. The chain has TRBV11-2 and TRBJ2-7, with 11 bases matching TRBD2. This CDR3 comprises 15 residues. The germline V gene has CDR1 SGHAT and CDR2 FQNNGV. V was clipped by 2 bases and J by 7 bases; unmatched bases: 7. The CDR3 region is CASSLLAGGPHEQYF. The CDR3 nucleotides are TGTGCCAGCAGCTTATTAGCGGGAGGGCCTCATGAGCAGTACTTC.

V and J are TRBV9 and TRBJ2-2; TRBD2 matches 10 bases. Germline CDR1 reads SGDLS; CDR2 reads YYNGEE. J was trimmed by 7 bases and V by 0 bases; bases with no gene match: 21. The CDR3 has 21 residues. The CDR3 sequence is CASSVGLAGVGPTGANGELFF. As DNA, the CDR3 is TGTGCCAGCAGCGTAGGTCTAGCGGGAGTGGGGCCAACGGGGGCCAACGGGGAGCTGTTTTTT. The full variable domain, with the rest looked up from reference TRBV9 and TRBJ2-2, is DSGVTQTPKHLITATGQRVTLRCSPRSGDLSVYWYQQSLDQGLQFLIQYYNGEERAKGNILERFSAQQFPDLHSELNLSSLELGDSALYFCASSVGLAGVGPTGANGELFFGEGSRLTVL.

The chain couples TRBV5-1 to TRBJ2-3; D is possibly TRBD1 (5 bases). Germline V gives CDR1 SGHRS, CDR2 YFSETQ. Trimming took 0 bases from V and 0 from J, leaving 8 bases between them. There are 15 residues in the CDR3. The CDR3 is CASSLGTLSTDTQYF. CDR3 nucleotide sequence: TGCGCCAGCAGCTTGGGGACACTTAGCACAGATACGCAGTATTTT.

The chain combines TRBV2 with TRBJ2-5; D is perhaps TRBD1 or TRBD2 (5 bases each). The CDR3 is 13 residues long. The V end lost 5 bases, the J end lost 2 bases, and 9 bases lay between the germline ends. CDR1 and CDR2 (germline): SNHLY, FYNNEI. For the CDR3, the DNA is TGTGCCAGCAGTCGGGACGGGCAAGAGACCCAGTACTTC. It yields the protein CASSRDGQETQYF.

The rearrangement uses TRBV5-1 and TRBJ2-5; D ambiguous. The V and J ends lost 0 bases and 7 bases respectively, with 13 bases between them. CDR1 is SGHRS and CDR2 is YFSETQ in the germline V gene. This CDR3 is 14 amino acids long. The CDR3 sequence is CASSLAPLIGTQYF. In DNA, the CDR3 is TGCGCCAGCAGCTTGGCCCCGCTAATAGGGACCCAGTACTTC. The full variable domain, rest sourced from reference TRBV5-1 and TRBJ2-5, is KAGVTQTPRYLIKTRGQQVTLSCSPISGHRSVSWYQQTPGQGLQFLFEYFSETQRNKGNFPGRFSGRQFSNSRSEMNVSTLELGDSALYLCASSLAPLIGTQYFGPGTRLLVL.

The chain has TRBV6-1 and TRBJ2-7; D is perhaps TRBD1 (7 bases). This CDR3 region has 16 residues. Trimming cost V 2 bases and J 4 bases, with 18 bases left between them. The germline V gene has CDR1 MNHNS and CDR2 SASEGT. The DNA of the CDR3 is TGTGCCAGCAGTGAATTGGGCAGGGGGGTTCTGTACGAGCAGTACTTC. Translating it yields CASSELGRGVLYEQYF.

The chain links TRBV28 to TRBJ1-5; D uncertain. V was pared by 4 bases and J by 5 bases, with 6 bases between. Per germline, CDR1 MDHEN and CDR2 SYDVKM. This CDR3 has 12 residues. CDR3 bases: TGTGCCAGCAGTTCCATCCATCAGCCCCAGCATTTT. Residues: CASSSIHQPQHF.